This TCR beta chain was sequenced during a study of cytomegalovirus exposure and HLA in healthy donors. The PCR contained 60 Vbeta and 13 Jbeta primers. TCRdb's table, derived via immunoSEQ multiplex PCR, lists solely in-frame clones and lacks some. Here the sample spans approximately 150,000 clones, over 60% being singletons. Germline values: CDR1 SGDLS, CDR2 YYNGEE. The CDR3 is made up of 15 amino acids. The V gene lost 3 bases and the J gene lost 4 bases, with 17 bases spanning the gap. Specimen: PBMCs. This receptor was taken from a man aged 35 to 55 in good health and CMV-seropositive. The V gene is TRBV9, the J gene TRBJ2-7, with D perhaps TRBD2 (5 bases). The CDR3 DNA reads TGTGCCAGCAGCGCAGCCCCGGGATTACCTTACGAGCAGTACTTC. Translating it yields CASSAAPGLPYEQYF.